A single sample is the source of the 28 T cell receptor beta chains below, sequenced in a study of T-cell reconstitution after alpha-beta-depleted transplantation in children. Preparation of the TCRbeta library was carried out with unique molecular identifiers. TCRdb re-analysed the PCR reads in MiXCR, keeping a single row per CDR3 protein. The sample includes more than 150,000 distinct CDR3 sequences, 13% to 15% seen only once; the top ten take less than 15%. The sequences come from PBMCs from the stem cell graft donor, collected from the stem cell graft. Every receptor here comes from a human donor who donated a stem cell graft to a child with acute lymphoblastic leukemia.

There are many counts of this clonotype. The chain joins TRBV12-3 or TRBV12-4 to TRBJ1-5; TRBD1 matches at 7 bases. CDR3 size: 14 residues. Trimming took 5 bases from V and 4 from J; bases not matched to a gene: 5. CDR3 nucleotides: TGTGCCAGCAGTAGCGACAGGGTAAATCAGCCCCAGCATTTT. Protein sequence: CASSSDRVNQPQHF.

This clonotype came up many times. This chain uses TRBV7-9 with TRBJ2-1; the D call may be TRBD1 or TRBD2 (5 bases each). Trimming shortened V by 7 bases and J by 0 bases, and 10 bases separated the two germline ends. Looked up from germline, CDR1 is SEHNR and CDR2 is FQNEAQ (reference sequence). The CDR3 runs to 14 residues. DNA for the CDR3: TGTGCCAGCATTTCAGGGAGCTCCTACAATGAGCAGTTCTTC. This encodes CASISGSSYNEQFF.

V gene TRBV7-2 combines with J gene TRBJ2-1, with D hard to call. Germline CDR1 and CDR2: SGHTA and FQGNSA. The CDR3 is 14 residues long. The V and J ends lost 4 bases and 10 bases respectively, with 17 bases between them. Here the CDR3 DNA reads TGTGCCAGCAGCTGGTCTGTAGGAGCCCTGGAGCAGTTCTTC. It codes for CASSWSVGALEQFF.

This clonotype was observed at least ten times. The chain joins TRBV20-1 to TRBJ2-7; 8 nucleotides match TRBD1. Trimming at V came to 1 base and at J to 3 bases, leaving 8 bases not matched to a gene. Germline values: CDR1 DFQATT, CDR2 SNEGSKA (reference sequence). CDR3 length: 15 amino acids. The CDR3 nucleotides read TGCAGTGCTAGAGGACAGGGGCTACGTGGCTACGAGCAGTACTTC. Amino acid sequence: CSARGQGLRGYEQYF.

The J gene is TRBJ1-2, the V gene TRBV6-5, with D tentatively TRBD1 (6 bases). Germline V lookup: CDR1 MNHEY, CDR2 SVGAGI. V was shortened by 2 bases and J by 3 bases, with 10 bases between the two germline ends. This CDR3 spans 14 amino acids. For the CDR3, the DNA is TGTGCCAGCAGTTACGGTCAGGGGCACTATGGCTACACCTTC. Protein: CASSYGQGHYGYTF.

The chain recombines TRBV20-1 with TRBJ2-5; D is ambiguous. Trimming removed 0 bases at V and 2 bases at J, with 10 bases between. Germline V gene data show CDR1 as DFQATT and CDR2 as SNEGSKA (reference sequence). CDR3 length equals 14 residues. CDR3 in amino acids: CSAREGGPQETQYF. CDR3 nucleotide sequence: TGCAGTGCTAGAGAAGGTGGGCCTCAAGAGACCCAGTACTTC.

This clonotype came up many times. This chain joins TRBV10-3 and TRBJ2-3; D remains ambiguous. The CDR3 spans 13 residues. V was shortened by 0 bases and J by 4 bases, with 5 bases between the two germline ends. CDR1 and CDR2 (germline): ENHRY, SYGVKD. CDR3 amino acids: CAISESEADTQYF. The CDR3 nucleotides read TGTGCCATCAGTGAGTCTGAGGCAGATACGCAGTATTTT.

This clonotype was observed many times. The chain uses TRBV5-1 and TRBJ1-1; 7 bases are a match to TRBD1. Germline V CDR1 and CDR2: SGHRS, YFSETQ. The CDR3 has 14 amino acids. The trim removed 5 bases at V and 1 base at J, leaving 5 bases unmatched. CDR3 sequence (DNA): TGCGCCAGCAGGGGTCGACAGGGGAACACTGAAGCTTTCTTT. Protein: CASRGRQGNTEAFF.

This chain links TRBV11-2 with TRBJ2-1; D gene unclear. From germline, CDR1 is SGHAT and CDR2 FQNNGV. The V gene lost 5 bases and the J gene lost 0 bases, with 11 bases spanning the gap. This CDR3 comprises 15 residues. The CDR3 DNA is TGTGCCAGCAGCGCATCAGTGAGCTCCTACAATGAGCAGTTCTTC. Encoded protein: CASSASVSSYNEQFF.

The chain recombines TRBV5-1 with TRBJ2-7, with 7 bases that match TRBD1. V lost 3 bases, J lost 0 bases, and 3 bases stayed unmatched. Germline CDR1 and CDR2: SGHRS and YFSETQ. This CDR3 contains 14 residues. CDR3 sequence: CASSSRTGSYEQYF. The CDR3 DNA follows: TGCGCCAGCAGCTCCCGGACAGGCTCCTACGAGCAGTACTTC.

This clonotype was picked up many times. V usage is TRBV20-1 and J usage is TRBJ2-3; 13 bases align to TRBD2. CDR3 length: 14 residues. The germline gives CDR1 DFQATT, CDR2 SNEGSKA (reference sequence). Germline trimming cut 6 bases from V and 6 bases from J; bases unmatched to any gene: 6. CDR3 sequence: CSAETSGRVDTQYF. CDR3 DNA sequence: TGCAGTGCCGAAACTAGCGGGAGGGTTGATACGCAGTATTTT.

This clonotype was seen more than once but under ten times. The chain joins TRBV7-9 to TRBJ1-4; D is ambiguous. Deletions cut 5 bases from V and 3 bases from J, with 16 bases between. Germline V CDR1 and CDR2: SEHNR, FQNEAQ (reference sequence). The CDR3 covers 16 residues. The CDR3 region has the DNA TGTGCCAGCAGCGCCAACTCGCCCGGGGCTAATGAAAAACTGTTTTTT. Translated, it gives CASSANSPGANEKLFF.

This clonotype appeared many times. The chain recombines TRBV10-3 with TRBJ2-3; either TRBD1 or TRBD2 may fit D (5 bases each). Trimming pared 2 bases from V and 1 base from J, leaving 7 bases between. CDR3 size: 14 residues. Germline CDR1 and CDR2: ENHRY and SYGVKD. The DNA of the CDR3 is TGTGCCATCAGTGAGGTGGGACGCACAGATACGCAGTATTTT. Translation: CAISEVGRTDTQYF.

This chain joins TRBV7-9 and TRBJ2-7; D may be TRBD2 (7 bases). Germline values: CDR1 SEHNR, CDR2 FQNEAQ (reference sequence). V was trimmed by 5 bases and J by 7 bases, leaving 18 bases between them. This CDR3 is 14 amino acids long. The chain's CDR3 is CASSLRGQVGEQYF. DNA of the CDR3: TGTGCCAGCAGCCTGCGGGGGCAAGTGGGGGAGCAGTACTTC.

This clonotype was seen more than once but under ten times. The genes are TRBV12-3 or TRBV12-4 and TRBJ2-7; 10 positions match TRBD2. V lost 8 bases and J lost 4; bases outside the gene matches: 14. CDR3 length: 16 amino acids. The CDR3 nucleotides read TGTGCCAGCTCCCCCTTGAGCGGGAGGGCCACGTACGAGCAGTACTTC. Protein: CASSPLSGRATYEQYF.

V and J are TRBV29-1 and TRBJ2-2; D is undetermined. CDR1 SQVTM and CDR2 ANQGSEA come from the germline V gene. The CDR3 runs to 13 residues. The V end lost 6 bases, the J end lost 2 bases, and 10 bases lay between the germline ends. The CDR3 DNA follows: TGCAGCGTGAACCCGTCCAACACCGGGGAGCTGTTTTTT. Translated, it gives CSVNPSNTGELFF.

In this sample, this clonotype turned up once. Possible read error: a much larger clone is one base away. The V call is TRBV20-1, the J call TRBJ2-7; D gene uncertain. Germline V CDR1 and CDR2: DFQATT, SNEGSKA (reference sequence). The CDR3 contains 14 residues. V gave up 0 bases and J gave up 7 bases, with 16 bases separating them. The CDR3 DNA sequence: TGCAGTGCTAGAGATTCAAGCAGTGGGTGGGAGCAGTACTTC. Protein product: CSARDSSSGWEQYF.

This clonotype was seen many times. The chain carries TRBV10-3 and TRBJ2-2; D could derive from TRBD1 or TRBD2 (5 bases each). The ends were cut back, 9 bases at V and 0 bases at J, with 14 bases in the middle. CDR1 is ENHRY and CDR2 is SYGVKD in the germline V gene. This CDR3 has 15 residues. CDR3: CAIGGGSPNTGELFF. The CDR3 DNA is TGTGCCATTGGTGGGGGTTCCCCGAACACCGGGGAGCTGTTTTTT.

This clonotype has at least ten counts. The chain combines TRBV5-1 with TRBJ2-1; no clear D. CDR3 length equals 13 residues. In germline, CDR1 is SGHRS, CDR2 YFSETQ. Trimming took 0 bases from V and 2 from J, leaving 3 bases between them. CDR3 region: CASSLDTYNEQFF. The CDR3 DNA follows: TGCGCCAGCAGCTTGGACACCTACAATGAGCAGTTCTTC.

This clonotype was seen many times. The J gene is TRBJ1-1, the V gene TRBV6-6; D unclear. V lost 2 bases, J lost 7 bases, and 5 bases lay in between. Germline lookup yields CDR1 MNHNY and CDR2 SVGAGI (reference sequence). This CDR3 has 11 amino acids. CDR3 amino acids: CASSYQDEAFF. CDR3 in DNA: TGTGCCAGCAGTTACCAGGATGAAGCTTTCTTT.

This clonotype was found many times. The CDR3: CSARRGLAEAKNIQYF. Written as DNA, the CDR3 is TGCAGTGCTAGACGGGGACTGGCGGAGGCCAAAAACATTCAGTACTTC. This chain links TRBV20-1 with TRBJ2-4, with TRBD2 as a possible D gene (6 bases). The germline gives CDR1 DFQATT, CDR2 SNEGSKA (reference sequence). V was clipped by 2 bases and J by 1 base, with 15 bases between them. This CDR3 has 16 amino acids.

The rearrangement joins TRBV11-1 to TRBJ2-3, with TRBD2 matching 14 bases. The length of the CDR3 is 18 residues. CDR1 is SGHAT and CDR2 is FQDESV in the germline V gene (reference sequence). Unmatched junction bases numbered 5, after V lost 1 base and J lost 2 bases. CDR3 bases: TGTGCCAGCAGCTTAGTCCGGACTAGCGGGAGGCTCACAGATACGCAGTATTTT. It translates to CASSLVRTSGRLTDTQYF. Drawing the rest from reference TRBV11-1 and TRBJ2-3, the complete variable domain is EAEVAQSPRYKITEKSQAVAFWCDPISGHATLYWYRQILGQGPELLVQFQDESVVDDSQLPKDRFSAERLKGVDSTLKIQPAELGDSAMYLCASSLVRTSGRLTDTQYFGPGTRLTVL.

This clonotype was seen repeatedly, ten times or more. The gene calls are TRBV5-1 and TRBJ1-2; TRBD1 matches at 7 bases. CDR1 is SGHRS, CDR2 YFSETQ, per germline. After removal of 0 bases from V and 4 bases from J, the junction contained 3 bases not matched to a gene. This CDR3 has 14 residues. The DNA of the CDR3 is TGCGCCAGCAGCTTGGACAGGGGCGGCTATGGCTACACCTTC. Translating it yields CASSLDRGGYGYTF.

At least ten counts were recorded for this clonotype. The rearrangement links TRBV20-1 to TRBJ2-7, with 12 bases aligning to TRBD2. Germline lookup yields CDR1 DFQATT and CDR2 SNEGSKA (reference sequence). This CDR3 has 13 residues. The V gene end was trimmed by 6 bases and the J gene end by 2 bases; junction bases not matched to a gene: 2. The CDR3 region is CSARTSGTYEQYF. CDR3 bases: TGCAGTGCAAGGACTAGCGGGACCTACGAGCAGTACTTC.

CDR3 amino acids: CASSFPRSSGANVLTF. CDR3 DNA: TGTGCCAGCAGTTTCCCGAGAAGCTCTGGGGCCAACGTCCTGACTTTC. The V gene is TRBV28, the J gene TRBJ2-6; unclear D gene. Trimming pared 3 bases from V and 0 bases from J, leaving 9 bases between. The V gene's germline CDR1 is MDHEN and CDR2 SYDVKM. This CDR3 region has 16 residues. The full variable domain, with the rest looked up from reference TRBV28 and TRBJ2-6, is DVKVTQSSRYLVKRTGEKVFLECVQDMDHENMFWYRQDPGLGLRLIYFSYDVKMKEKGDIPEGYSVSREKKERFSLILESASTNQTSMYLCASSFPRSSGANVLTFGAGSRLTVL.

This clonotype was counted at least ten times. The V and J genes are TRBV29-1 and TRBJ2-5, with D possibly being TRBD2 (6 bases). CDR3 length: 12 residues. From germline, CDR1 is SQVTM and CDR2 ANQGSEA. With 3 bases removed from V and 2 bases from J, the gap between germline ends came to 7 bases. This CDR3 reads CSVERGQETQYF. DNA for the CDR3: TGCAGCGTTGAGCGGGGTCAAGAGACCCAGTACTTC.

This clonotype occurred many times. The V call is TRBV7-9, the J call TRBJ2-1; tentatively, D is TRBD1 or TRBD2 (6 bases each). CDR1 is SEHNR, CDR2 FQNEAQ, per germline (reference sequence). This CDR3 has 15 residues. Trimming shortened V by 1 base and J by 6 bases, and 13 bases separated the two germline ends. CDR3 sequence: CASSLGQEGGNEQFF. The CDR3 DNA sequence: TGTGCCAGCAGCTTAGGCCAGGAGGGGGGCAATGAGCAGTTCTTC. Based on the CDR3 plus reference TRBV7-9 and TRBJ2-1, the full variable domain is DTGVSQNPRHKITKRGQNVTFRCDPISEHNRLYWYRQTLGQGPEFLTYFQNEAQLEKSRLLSDRFSAERPKGSFSTLEIQRTEQGDSAMYLCASSLGQEGGNEQFFGPGTRLTVL.

This chain joins TRBV18 and TRBJ2-1; TRBD2 agrees at 12 bases. The CDR3 consists of 15 residues. The trim removed 5 bases at V and 6 bases at J, leaving 5 bases unmatched. Germline CDR1 KGHSH, CDR2 LQKENI. The CDR3 sequence: CASSATSGRFNEQFF. CDR3 nucleotide sequence: TGTGCCAGCTCAGCGACTAGCGGGAGATTCAATGAGCAGTTCTTC.